This T cell receptor beta chain was identified in a study of CD8 T cells in Susac syndrome. RNA, at about 0.45 to 1 ug, was reverse transcribed with random hexamers. Across 54 Vbeta and 13 Jbeta, TCR beta CDR3 was amplified with immunoSEQ multiplex PCR. TCRdb reanalysed the immunoSEQ multiplex PCR reads using MiXCR and keeps one entry per CDR3 protein. Altogether about 180,000 distinct CDR3 sequences are present, approximately 94% being singletons, with the ten largest covering 0.1% to 0.13%. Trimming removed 3 bases from V and 3 bases from J; junction bases left unmatched: 4. The CDR3 runs 15 residues. CDR1 and CDR2 from the germline V gene are LGHDT and YNNKEL (reference sequence).

This sequence joins TRBV3-1 and TRBJ1-5, with 8 nucleotides matching TRBD1. The sequence was obtained from a human donor with Susac syndrome. Input material: CD4+ T cells from PBMCs. The CDR3 sequence is CASSQGQVPNQPQHF. CDR3 DNA: TGTGCCAGCAGCCAGGGACAGGTACCCAATCAGCCCCAGCATTTT.